This TCR beta chain was captured in a study of blood T cells in healthy people across ages. Primed by a sample-barcoded 5' primer and a J-beta primer mix, a second PCR proceeded for about 7 to 11 cycles. A 12-random-nucleotide template-switch adaptor tagged each cDNA molecule. TCRdb re-called the 5' RACE reads with MiXCR, one entry per CDR3 protein. The sample carries roughly 800,000 distinct CDR3 sequences, approximately 35% recorded once. A note on this clonotype: Its antigen is as yet unknown.

General observations from the study: Significant beta diversity loss was already apparent by age approximately 38, declining roughly linearly. Diversity was higher, and naive CD4+ cells more numerous, in long-lived donors than in aged donors.

CDR1 and CDR2 (germline): DFQATT, SNEGSKA (reference sequence). With V trimmed by 6 bases and J by 7 bases, 21 bases remained unmatched. CDR3 length: 17 amino acids. The amount of total RNA extracted per sample was at least 5.5 micrograms. The J gene is TRBJ2-7, the V gene TRBV20-1, with 10 bases fitting TRBD2. Sequencing used blood. The receptor comes from a man aged 18 to 30 in good health. The CDR3, as DNA: TGCAGTGCCAGAAGCGCTAGCGGGGGACCCTCCTACAATGAGCAGTACTTC. Its protein product is CSARSASGGPSYNEQYF.